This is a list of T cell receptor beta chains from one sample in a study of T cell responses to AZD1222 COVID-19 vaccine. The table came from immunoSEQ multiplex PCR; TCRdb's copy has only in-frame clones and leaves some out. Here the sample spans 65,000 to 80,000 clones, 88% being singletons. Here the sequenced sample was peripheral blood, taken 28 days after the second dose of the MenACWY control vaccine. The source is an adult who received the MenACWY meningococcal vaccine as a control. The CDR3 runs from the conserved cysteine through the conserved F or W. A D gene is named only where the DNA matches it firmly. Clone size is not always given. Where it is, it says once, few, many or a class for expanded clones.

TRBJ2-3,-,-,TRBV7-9,TGTGCCAGCAGCCCCTCAGCGGCGGATGCAGATACGCAGTATTTT,CASSPSAADADTQYF
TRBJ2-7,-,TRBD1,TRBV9,TGTGCCAGCAGCCCCTGGGACAGGACCTACGAGCAGTACTTC,CASSPWDRTYEQYF
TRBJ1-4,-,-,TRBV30,TGTGCCTGGAGTGTGATACAACGCGGTGAAAAACTGTTTTTT,CAWSVIQRGEKLFF
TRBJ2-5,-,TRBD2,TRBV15,TGTGCCACCAGCAGAGATCAGCCTAGCGGGGGTGAGACCCAGTACTTC,CATSRDQPSGGETQYF
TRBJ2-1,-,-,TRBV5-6,TGTGCCAGCAGCTGGGGACCGAACAATGAGCAGTTCTTC,CASSWGPNNEQFF
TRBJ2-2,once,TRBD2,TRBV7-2,TGTGCCAGCACCTTAGCGGGAGGGCGAACCGGGGAGCTGTTTTTT,CASTLAGGRTGELFF
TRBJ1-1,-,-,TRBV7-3,TGTGCCAGCAGCTTAAATGGATACCACCACACTGAAGCTTTCTTT,CASSLNGYHHTEAFF
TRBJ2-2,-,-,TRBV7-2,TGTGCCAGCAGCTTAGGTTTCTACACGAACACCGGGGAGCTGTTTTTT,CASSLGFYTNTGELFF
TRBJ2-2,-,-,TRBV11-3,TGTGCCAGCAGCCCTGGGGTAGCGGCCACCGGGGAGCTGTTTTTT,CASSPGVAATGELFF
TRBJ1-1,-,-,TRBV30,TGTGCCTGGAGGCTGGGGGAGGACACTGAAGCTTTCTTT,CAWRLGEDTEAFF
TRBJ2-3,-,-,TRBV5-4,TGTGCCAGCAGCTTGGACCAGGGGAGGACAGATACGCAGTATTTT,CASSLDQGRTDTQYF
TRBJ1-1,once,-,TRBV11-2,TGTGCCAGCAGCTGGCAAGGGGTGGAAGCTTTCTTT,CASSWQGVEAFF
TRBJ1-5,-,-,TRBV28,TGTGCCAGCAGTTCGACAGTTTACAATCAGCCCCAGCATTTT,CASSSTVYNQPQHF
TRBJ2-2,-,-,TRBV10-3,TGTGCCATCAACCCGACAGGACTTGCGAACACCGGGGAGCTGTTTTTT,CAINPTGLANTGELFF
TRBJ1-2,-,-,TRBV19,TGTGCCAGTAGAAACGTAGTTGACTATGGCTACACCTTC,CASRNVVDYGYTF
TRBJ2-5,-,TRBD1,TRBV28,TGTGCCGCGAGAAAGACAGGGCCTGGGACCCAGTACTTC,CAARKTGPGTQYF
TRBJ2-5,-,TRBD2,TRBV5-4,TGTGCCAGCAGCTTGTACGGGGGGGACCAAGAGACCCAGTACTTC,CASSLYGGDQETQYF
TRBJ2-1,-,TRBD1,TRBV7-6,TGTGCCAGCAGCTTGAGGGGGCGCGGCTATGAGCAGTTCTTC,CASSLRGRGYEQFF
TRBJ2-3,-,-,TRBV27,TGTGCCAGCAGTTCACACCCGAGCGCTGAACAGGGATGGAGCACAGATACGCAGTATTTT,CASSSHPSAEQGWSTDTQYF
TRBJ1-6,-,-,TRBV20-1,TGCAGTGCCGGAGGGGATTCACCCCTCCACTTT,CSAGGDSPLHF
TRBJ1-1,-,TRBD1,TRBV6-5,TGTGCCAGCAGACCCACAGGGGAGAACACTGAAGCTTTCTTT,CASRPTGENTEAFF
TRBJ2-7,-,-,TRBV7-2,TGTGCCAGCAGCTTAGCGCAAAGCTACGAGCAGTACTTC,CASSLAQSYEQYF
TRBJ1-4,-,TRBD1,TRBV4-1,TGCGCCAGCAGCCAAGTCGGCGACAGGGGAAATGAAAAACTGTTTTTT,CASSQVGDRGNEKLFF
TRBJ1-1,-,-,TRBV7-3,TGTGCCAGCAGCCGTACGGATTCGGGGAACACTGAAGCTTTCTTT,CASSRTDSGNTEAFF
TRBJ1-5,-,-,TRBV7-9,TGTGCCAGCAGCTTAGGTGGACAGCTCAATCAGCCCCAGCATTTT,CASSLGGQLNQPQHF
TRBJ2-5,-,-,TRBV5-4,TGTGCCACCTCGACCCCTGCGGGACCCCAAGAGACCCAGTACTTC,CATSTPAGPQETQYF
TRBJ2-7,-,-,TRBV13,TGTGCCAGCAGCTCGTTAGGGCCCGCCCACGAGCAGTACTTC,CASSSLGPAHEQYF
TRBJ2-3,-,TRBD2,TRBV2,TGTGCCAGCAGCCTACTAGCGGGGGGGCGAGATACGCAGTATTTT,CASSLLAGGRDTQYF
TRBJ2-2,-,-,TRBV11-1,TGTGCCAGCAGCTTAGTCGTTGACACCGGGGAGCTGTTTTTT,CASSLVVDTGELFF
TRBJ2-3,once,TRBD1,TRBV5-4,TGTGCCAGCAGAGCGACAGGGTCCCGCACAGATACGCAGTATTTT,CASRATGSRTDTQYF
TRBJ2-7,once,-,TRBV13,TGTGCCAGCAGCCAAGCGGCCGGTGAGGAGTACTTC,CASSQAAGEEYF
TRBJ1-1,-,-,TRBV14,TGTGCCAGCAGCCATGGGGATTCGAGGATGAACACTGAAGCTTTCTTT,CASSHGDSRMNTEAFF
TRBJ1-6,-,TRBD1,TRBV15,TGTGCCACCAAGGACAGGGTGGAAAGGAGTAATTCACCCCTCCACTTT,CATKDRVERSNSPLHF
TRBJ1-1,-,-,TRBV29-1,TGCAGCGTTACAGGGTGGAGCACTGAAGCTTTCTTT,CSVTGWSTEAFF
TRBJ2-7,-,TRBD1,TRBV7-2,TGTGCCAGCAGCGGACCCGGGACAGGGCACCGTCCGTACTTC,CASSGPGTGHRPYF
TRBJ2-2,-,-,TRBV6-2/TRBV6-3,TGTGCCAGCAGTTACTCGGGGGGCAACGGGGAGCTGTTTTTT,CASSYSGGNGELFF
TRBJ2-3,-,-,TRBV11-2,TGTGCCAGCAGCCCTGGGGGGGCCAGATATCAGCAGTATTTT,CASSPGGARYQQYF
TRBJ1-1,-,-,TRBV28,TGTGCCAGCAGTTCCCGGACAGCTGAAGCTTTCTTT,CASSSRTAEAFF
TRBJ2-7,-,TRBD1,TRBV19,TGTGCCAGTAGTATAGCCCCCGGGACAGGGATCTACGAGCAGTACTTC,CASSIAPGTGIYEQYF
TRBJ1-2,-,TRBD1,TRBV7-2,TGTGCCAGCAGCCCCGGGACAGAAATGTTCTATGGCTACACCTTC,CASSPGTEMFYGYTF
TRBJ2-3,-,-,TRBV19,TGTGCCAGTAGTATCGGGCTGTCACGGGAAGCAGATACGCAGTATTTT,CASSIGLSREADTQYF
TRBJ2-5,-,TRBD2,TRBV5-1,TGCGCCAGCCAGGTGGGGACTAACCAAGAGACCCAGTACTTC,CASQVGTNQETQYF
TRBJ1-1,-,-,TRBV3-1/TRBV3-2,TGTGCCAGCAGCCAGCCAGGGAGGGGACCTGAAGCTTTCTTT,CASSQPGRGPEAFF
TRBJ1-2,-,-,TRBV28,TGTGCCAGCAGCCGGGATAACTATGGCTACACCTTC,CASSRDNYGYTF
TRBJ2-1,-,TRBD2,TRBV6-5,TGTGCCAGCAGCCTAGCGGGGGGCCCGAACAATGAGCAGTTCTTC,CASSLAGGPNNEQFF